A single sample is the source of the 11 T cell receptor beta chains below, sequenced in a study of glioma-infiltrating T cells. TCR alpha and beta CDR3 regions were amplified from RNA using iRepertoire nested multiplex PCR. MiXCR was run by TCRdb on the multiplex PCR reads, yielding one entry per CDR3 protein. This table has fewer than 500,000 distinct CDR3 sequences, about 40% appearing once. The sample was glioma tissue, nonneoplastic brain tissue, or PBMCs (not recorded which). The receptors were gathered from a human donor with low-grade glioma or glioblastoma, undergoing nonglioma brain surgery, or in good health (not recorded which).

To note about this clonotype: A read error is possible here, since a much larger clone lies one base away. The chain recombines TRBV6-1 with TRBJ2-1; D is undetermined. The germline V gene encodes CDR1 MNHNS and CDR2 SASEGT. The CDR3 totals 12 residues. CDR3 nucleotides: TGTGCCAGCATCGCCATCTACAGTGAGCAGTTCTTC. Translated: CASIAIYSEQFF.

This rearrangement joins TRBV20-1 to TRBJ2-3; possibly TRBD2 for D (5 bases). The CDR3 has 15 residues. V lost 5 bases and J 0 bases, leaving 15 bases between the germline ends. Germline V gene lookup returns CDR1 DFQATT and CDR2 SNEGSKA (reference sequence). The CDR3 loop is CSAPQRLVSTDTQYF. CDR3 sequence (DNA): TGCAGTGCTCCACAGCGGCTAGTGAGCACAGATACGCAGTATTTT.

The gene calls are TRBV6-1 and TRBJ1-1; D is ambiguous. The CDR3 runs 13 residues. In germline, CDR1 is MNHNS, CDR2 SASEGT. The DNA for the CDR3 is TGTACCATCAGTGAAGGACGGTACACTGAAGCTTTCTTT. This gives the protein CTISEGRYTEAFF.

V and J are TRBV18 and TRBJ2-5; TRBD1 agrees at 7 bases. V was clipped by 5 bases and J by 2 bases; unmatched bases: 2. This CDR3 region has 13 residues. Germline CDR1 and CDR2: KGHSH and LQKENI. The CDR3 is CASSTGEQETQYF. Written as DNA, the CDR3 is TGTGCCAGCTCAACAGGGGAACAAGAGACCCAGTACTTC.

The sample holds a few counts of this clonotype. V gene TRBV20-1 combines with J gene TRBJ1-2, with a tentative D call TRBD1 (6 bases). Looked up from germline, CDR1 is DFQATT and CDR2 is SNEGSKA (reference sequence). This CDR3 has 19 residues. Trimming cost V 4 bases and J 4 bases, with 31 bases left between them. CDR3 protein: CSATGAEGDGKSKVYGYTF. CDR3 sequence (DNA): TGCAGTGCTACCGGCGCCGAGGGGGACGGAAAGTCTAAGGTCTATGGCTACACCTTC.

As concerns this clonotype: A much larger clone lies a single base off, so this may be a read error. The chain has TRBV6-1 and TRBJ2-3, with D possibly TRBD1 on 5 matching bases. CDR1 is MNHNS, CDR2 SASEGT, per germline. Trimming shortened V by 5 bases and J by 5 bases, and 23 bases separated the two germline ends. This CDR3 is built from 17 residues. CDR3 sequence: CASSLGPGLLVEDTQYF. The CDR3 DNA reads as TGTGCCAGCAGTTTAGGCCCAGGGCTCTTAGTGGAAGATACGCAGTATTTT.

The rearrangement joins TRBV5-5 to TRBJ1-1; D unresolved. V was shortened by 4 bases and J by 8 bases, with 15 bases between the two germline ends. The CDR3 spans 13 residues. CDR1 is SGHKS, CDR2 YYEKEE, per germline (reference sequence). The CDR3 sequence is CASSRSPEVEAFF. The CDR3 bases are TGTGCCAGCAGCCGGAGCCCGGAAGTCGAAGCTTTCTTT.

The rearrangement uses TRBV7-2 and TRBJ2-3; 7 bases align to TRBD2. CDR1 and CDR2 from the germline V gene are SGHTA and FQGNSA. The CDR3 contains 20 residues. The V and J ends lost 1 base and 1 base, in that order; junction bases with no gene match: 17. The CDR3, as DNA: TGTGCCAGCAGCTTAGAGCGGGGTACTGCGGCCCTGAGGGGCACAGATACGCAGTATTTT. Its translation: CASSLERGTAALRGTDTQYF.

This clonotype was counted at least ten times. The chain has TRBV28 and TRBJ2-7, with D possibly matching TRBD2 (5 bases). The germline gives CDR1 MDHEN, CDR2 SYDVKM. CDR3 length equals 12 residues. Trimming stripped 8 bases from V and 6 bases from J, with 14 bases between. In DNA form, the CDR3 reads TGTGCCAGCGGACGAGGGTCCGTCGAGCAGTACTTC. It yields the protein CASGRGSVEQYF. The full variable domain, in which reference TRBV28 and TRBJ2-7 provide the parts outside the CDR3, is DVKVTQSSRYLVKRTGEKVFLECVQDMDHENMFWYRQDPGLGLRLIYFSYDVKMKEKGDIPEGYSVSREKKERFSLILESASTNQTSMYLCASGRGSVEQYFGPGTRLTVT.

J is TRBJ1-5 and V is TRBV12-3 or TRBV12-4; D is undetermined. V was shortened by 7 bases and J by 8 bases, with 12 bases between the two germline ends. The length of the CDR3 is 12 residues. Written as DNA, the CDR3 is TGTGCCAGCATTGACCGCGGGGAGCCCCAGCATTTT. Its protein is CASIDRGEPQHF.

This clonotype showed up just a few times. J is TRBJ1-3 and V is TRBV19; 10 bases align to TRBD1. This CDR3 is 15 amino acids long. Germline values: CDR1 LNHDA, CDR2 SQIVND (reference sequence). Trimming took 7 bases from V and 7 from J; bases not matched to a gene: 10. The CDR3 coding sequence is TGTGCCAGTACCGACCCGGGACAGGGGACGAACACCATATATTTT. Amino acid sequence: CASTDPGQGTNTIYF.